The clone carrying this T cell receptor (beta chain) turned up a few times. TCRdb analysed the 5' RACE reads with MiXCR anew, one entry per CDR3 protein. The data show tens of thousands of distinct CDR3 sequences, with 30% seen just once and approximately 4% held by the top ten. Sequencing was done on a sample of tumor-infiltrating memory CD4+ T cells sorted from the breast tumor. Noted subset: memory CD4+ T cells, CD4+CD45RO+CD25-. The source of this sequence is a female donor with breast cancer.

CDR3 DNA: TGCGCCAGCAGCGAGAGCGGGGGATCCTACAATGAGCAGTTCTTC. Protein sequence: CASSESGGSYNEQFF. This rearrangement joins TRBV5-1 to TRBJ2-1; TRBD2 aligns across 8 bases. V gave up 4 bases and J gave up 1 base; unmatched junction bases: 4. Per the germline V gene, CDR1 is SGHRS and CDR2 is YFSETQ. The CDR3 runs to 15 residues. Using reference TRBV5-1 and TRBJ2-1 for the parts outside the CDR3, the full variable domain is KAGVTQTPRYLIKTRGQQVTLSCSPISGHRSVSWYQQTPGQGLQFLFEYFSETQRNKGNFPGRFSGRQFSNSRSEMNVSTLELGDSALYLCASSESGGSYNEQFFGPGTRLTVL.